The clone carrying this T cell receptor (beta chain) occurred many times. V was trimmed by 5 bases and J by 10 bases, leaving 12 bases between them. Germline loops: CDR1 MDHEN, CDR2 SYDVKM. This CDR3 has 12 residues. Measured with immunoSEQ multiplex PCR; TCRdb has only the in-frame clones, and not every one. The sample lists some 390,000 clones; 70% to 90% were seen once. Treatment noted: 19 received Ad26.COV2.S at low or high dose, single or two shots; roughly five received placebo; per-sample allocation not given. Samples analyzed were those drawn on day 63 after the first vaccine or placebo injection. These data are taken from a study of Ad26.COV2.S vaccination and SARS-CoV-2 variants.

This TCR came from a person aged 18-60 years who received the Ad26.COV2.S COVID-19 vaccine or a placebo. The specimen was peripheral blood, collected in a trial of Ad26.COV2.S vaccine versus placebo. This chain joins TRBV28 and TRBJ1-5; no clear D gene. The CDR3 reads CASSPPRGPQHF. The CDR3 bases are TGTGCCAGCAGTCCCCCCCGGGGTCCCCAGCATTTT.